Listed here are 16 T cell receptor beta chains from one sample, sequenced in a study of T cells in women clearing cervical HPV infection (dated by TCRdb to 2017 to 2018). Library prep was done by the immunoSEQ multiplex PCR assay. TCRdb mirrors the immuneACCESS table, restricted to in-frame sequences. Some clones are absent from its copies; in checked studies, under half trace to an unresolved V gene, and the reason for the others is unknown. The table held for this sample gives 30,000 to 40,000 clones. Roughly 1.3% of the sample goes to the ten largest clones. The source material was blood buffy coat. Receptors were obtained from a woman aged 18-70 years with a cervical HPV16 infection that either progressed to CIN3+ or cleared (not recorded which).

A word on this clone: The CDR3 end lies 3 residues beyond the end of the read and is filled in from the germline J gene. The chain has TRBV5-1 and TRBJ2-3, with 8 bases identical to TRBD2. V lost 5 bases, J lost 4 bases, and 3 bases stayed unmatched. This CDR3 comprises 13 residues. Germline loops: CDR1 SGHRS, CDR2 YFSETQ. Partial CDR3 DNA: TGCGCCAGCAGGGCGGGACTAGCAGATACG. It specifies CASRAGLADT. The full-length CDR3 reads as CASRAGLADTQYF.

A remark on this clone: The observed sequence ends 3 residues before the CDR3 terminus, with the missing tail filled in from the germline J gene. V is TRBV18 and J is TRBJ1-2; TRBD1 is a possible D gene (5 bases). V was cut by 3 bases and J by 7 bases, with 12 bases left in between. CDR1 KGHSH and CDR2 LQKENI come from the germline V gene. CDR3 size: 13 residues. This chain's CDR3 is CASSPQQERGYTF. The sequenced part of the CDR3 DNA is TGTGCCAGCTCACCCCAACAGGAGCGTGGC.

With regard to this clone: The missing CDR3 end, 3 residues past where the read stops, is filled in from the germline J gene. The chain carries TRBV2 and TRBJ1-1; D is possibly TRBD1 (6 bases). Deletions cut 2 bases from V and 2 bases from J, with 9 bases between. This CDR3 contains 14 residues. Germline loops: CDR1 SNHLY, CDR2 FYNNEI. The CDR3 loop is CASSEPDSNTEAFF. Incomplete CDR3 DNA: TGTGCCAGCAGTGAACCGGACAGTAACACTGAA.

As to this clone: The read is 3 residues too short to cover the CDR3 end, so that end is filled in from the germline J gene. The V gene is TRBV5-1, the J gene TRBJ2-7; 8 nucleotides match TRBD1. The CDR3 sequence is 14 residues long. From germline, CDR1 is SGHRS and CDR2 YFSETQ. J was trimmed by 2 bases and V by 0 bases; bases with no gene match: 1. CDR3 region: CASSLGTGPYEQYF. CDR3 DNA (partial): TGCGCCAGCAGCTTGGGGACAGGGCCCTACGAG. Full variable domain (outside the CDR3, taken from reference TRBV5-1 and TRBJ2-7): KAGVTQTPRYLIKTRGQQVTLSCSPISGHRSVSWYQQTPGQGLQFLFEYFSETQRNKGNFPGRFSGRQFSNSRSEMNVSTLELGDSALYLCASSLGTGPYEQYFGPGTRLTVT.

Concerning this clone itself: The read finishes 3 residues shy of the CDR3 end, and the germline J gene is used to complete it. This chain connects TRBV29-1 to TRBJ1-1, with D uncertain. The germline V gene encodes CDR1 SQVTM and CDR2 ANQGSEA. The CDR3 is made up of 11 amino acids. V lost 5 bases and J lost 5, with 9 bases in between. CDR3 amino acids: CSVSAQTEAFF. The sequenced CDR3 bases are TGCAGCGTTTCCGCTCAGACTGAA.

Notes on this clone: Read data end 3 residues before the CDR3 end; the end is taken from the germline J gene. The rearrangement uses TRBV7-9 and TRBJ2-2; the match to TRBD2 covers 7 bases. The germline V gene encodes CDR1 SEHNR and CDR2 FQNEAQ (reference sequence). The CDR3 length is 15 residues. CDR3 sequence: CASSFRESGGSPLFF. The CDR3 bases that were read are TGTGCCAGCAGCTTCCGGGAATCGGGGGGTTCACCG.

For this clone: The read terminates 3 residues ahead of where the CDR3 ends, so the germline J gene completes it. This chain links TRBV5-1 with TRBJ2-1; TRBD2 matches at 7 bases. J was trimmed by 4 bases and V by 2 bases; bases with no gene match: 6. This CDR3 spans 15 amino acids. The germline V gene encodes CDR1 SGHRS and CDR2 YFSETQ. CDR3 DNA, as far as it was read: TGCGCCAGCAGCTTCCGGGACTACCCTTACAATGAG. Translated: CASSFRDYPYNE. The whole CDR3 sequence reads CASSFRDYPYNEQFF.

A remark on this clone: The read comes to an end 3 residues before the CDR3 does, leaving the germline J gene to fill in the end. Other DNA sequences in the same sample also yield this CDR3. The chain joins TRBV7-9 to TRBJ1-3; TRBD1 is a possible D gene (5 bases). The CDR3 has 15 amino acids. Trimming cost V 1 base and J 0 bases, with 7 bases left between them. Germline loops: CDR1 SEHNR, CDR2 FQNEAQ (reference sequence). The CDR3 region is CASSLGGNSGNTIYF. The sequenced CDR3 bases are TGTGCCAGCAGCTTAGGGGGCAACTCTGGAAACACC.

As regards this clone: From the germline J gene comes the end of the CDR3, since the read stops 3 residues before it. This sequence joins TRBV7-2 and TRBJ2-7, with 14 bases fitting TRBD2. The CDR3 runs to 16 residues. Trimming removed 0 bases from V and 3 bases from J; junction bases left unmatched: 1. Germline assignment: CDR1 SGHTA and CDR2 FQGNSA. CDR3 sequence: CASSLAGLAGGYEQYF. CDR3 DNA (partial): TGTGCCAGCAGCTTAGCCGGACTAGCGGGAGGCTACGAG. The full variable domain, completed using reference TRBV7-2 and TRBJ2-7, is GAGVSQSPSNKVTEKGKDVELRCDPISGHTALYWYRQSLGQGLEFLIYFQGNSAPDKSGLPSDRFSAERTGGSVSTLTIQRTQQEDSAVYLCASSLAGLAGGYEQYFGPGTRLTVT.

A remark on this clone: The CDR3 extends 3 residues past the end of the read, so its final part is completed from the germline J gene. V and J are TRBV10-3 and TRBJ2-7, with D possibly matching TRBD1 (8 bases). The CDR3 loop spans 12 amino acids. CDR1 and CDR2 from the germline V gene are ENHRY and SYGVKD. Trimming removed 6 bases from V and 6 bases from J, with 12 bases in between. The sequenced part of the CDR3 DNA is TGTGCCATCAGACAGGGGGAGGGCGAG. Translating it yields CAIRQGEGE. The whole CDR3 is CAIRQGEGEQYF.

As for this clone: The read stops 3 residues short of the end of the CDR3; the missing end is completed from the germline J gene. This chain joins TRBV20-1 and TRBJ2-2; D gene unclear. The V gene lost 3 bases and the J gene lost 0 bases, with 8 bases spanning the gap. This CDR3 is built from 14 residues. Germline-derived CDR1 and CDR2 are DFQATT and SNEGSKA (reference sequence). CDR3 region: CSASTVTNTGELFF. The sequenced CDR3 bases are TGCAGTGCTAGTACGGTAACGAACACCGGGGAG.

A remark on this clone: The CDR3 end falls 3 residues outside the read, so it is completed with the germline J gene. The chain joins TRBV23-1 to TRBJ1-1, with TRBD1 as a possible D gene (6 bases). TRBV23-1 belongs to the ORF category, with a function that is uncertain. This CDR3 contains 16 residues. V lost 10 bases and J lost 5, with 26 bases in between. CDR3: CATGGQAGEIWTEAFF. The DNA read from the CDR3 is TGCGCCACCGGGGGGCAGGCGGGAGAAATATGGACTGAA.

As regards this clone: The CDR3 end is not reached by the read, which stops 3 residues before it; the germline J gene fills it in. The chain couples TRBV2 to TRBJ2-1; possibly TRBD1 for D (6 bases). CDR3 length equals 13 residues. V lost 5 bases, J lost 7 bases, and 12 bases lay in between. CDR1 SNHLY and CDR2 FYNNEI come from the germline V gene. The CDR3 region is CASSPRGSNEQFF. The covered CDR3 bases are TGTGCCAGCAGTCCAAGGGGGTCTAATGAG.

The part of the CDR3 DNA that was read is TGTGCCAGCAGTTTCCCAGACTCCTGGAGGACG. Its protein is CASSFPDSWRT. The entire CDR3 reads CASSFPDSWRTQYF. The rearrangement links TRBV6-2 or TRBV6-3 to TRBJ2-3, with a weak D call TRBD2 (5 bases). The CDR3 end is not reached by the read, which stops 3 residues before it; the germline J gene fills it in. The CDR3 has 14 residues. The germline V gene encodes CDR1 MNHEY and CDR2 SVGEGT.

As for this clone: The sequence runs out 3 residues before the end of the CDR3; the remainder is reconstructed from the germline J gene. The chain joins TRBV20-1 to TRBJ2-7; 12 bases align to TRBD2. J lost 3 bases, V lost 2 bases, and 2 bases had no gene match. Germline V CDR1 and CDR2: DFQATT, SNEGSKA (reference sequence). CDR3 length: 14 residues. The CDR3 loop is CSARRLAGVYEQYF. The CDR3 DNA, read in part, is TGCAGTGCTAGAAGACTAGCGGGAGTCTACGAG.

Of note for this clone: The read ends 3 residues early relative to the CDR3; the germline J gene fills the gap. V is TRBV7-3 and J is TRBJ1-2, with D perhaps TRBD1 (6 bases). CDR1 and CDR2 (germline): SGHTA, FQGTGA. The CDR3 contains 14 residues. Partial CDR3 DNA: TGTGCCAGCAGCGAAACGTCCGGGACATTAGGC. Protein product: CASSETSGTLG. The entire CDR3 protein reads CASSETSGTLGYTF.